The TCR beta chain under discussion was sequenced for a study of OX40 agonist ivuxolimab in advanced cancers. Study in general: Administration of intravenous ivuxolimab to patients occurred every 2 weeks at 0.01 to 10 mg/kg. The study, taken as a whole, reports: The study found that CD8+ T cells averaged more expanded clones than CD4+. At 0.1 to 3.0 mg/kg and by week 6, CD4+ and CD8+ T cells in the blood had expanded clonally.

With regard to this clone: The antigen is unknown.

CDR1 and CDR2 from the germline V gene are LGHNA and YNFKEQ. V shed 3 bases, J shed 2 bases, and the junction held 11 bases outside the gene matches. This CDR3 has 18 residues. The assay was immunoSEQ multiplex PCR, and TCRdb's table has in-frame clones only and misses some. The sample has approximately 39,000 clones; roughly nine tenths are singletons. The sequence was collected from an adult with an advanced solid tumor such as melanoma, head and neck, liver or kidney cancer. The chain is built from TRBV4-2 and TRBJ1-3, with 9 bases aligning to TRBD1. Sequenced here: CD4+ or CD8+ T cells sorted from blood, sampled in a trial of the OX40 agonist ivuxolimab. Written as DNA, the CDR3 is TGTGCCAGCAGCCAGACCGCGAGGACAGGGGAAACTGGAAACACCATATATTTT. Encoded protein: CASSQTARTGETGNTIYF.